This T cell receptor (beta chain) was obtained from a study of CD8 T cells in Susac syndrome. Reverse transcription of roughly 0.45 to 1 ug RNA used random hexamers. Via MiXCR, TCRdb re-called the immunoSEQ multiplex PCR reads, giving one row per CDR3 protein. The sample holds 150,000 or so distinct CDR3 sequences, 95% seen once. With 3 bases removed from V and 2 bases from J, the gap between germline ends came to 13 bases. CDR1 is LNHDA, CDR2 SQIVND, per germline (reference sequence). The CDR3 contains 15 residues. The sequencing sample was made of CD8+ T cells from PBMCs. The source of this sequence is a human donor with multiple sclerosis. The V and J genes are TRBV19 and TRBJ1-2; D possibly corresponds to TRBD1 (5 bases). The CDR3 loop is CASSIWSGKNYGYTF. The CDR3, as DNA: TGTGCCAGTAGTATTTGGTCAGGGAAGAACTATGGCTACACCTTC.